Following are 32 T cell receptor beta chains from one sample sequenced in a study of blood T cell repertoires in COVID-19. Sequenced by immunoSEQ multiplex PCR; TCRdb stores in-frame clones only, minus some. Of about 250,000 clones listed, roughly 87% are singletons. Sequenced material: peripheral blood. Every receptor here comes from a woman younger than 45 with acute or convalescent COVID-19.

The table lists this clone with a few counts. The chain has TRBV19 and TRBJ2-3; 7 nucleotides align to TRBD1. Per germline, CDR1 LNHDA and CDR2 SQIVND (reference sequence). Losses at the gene ends were 3 bases for V and 4 bases for J; bases not matched to a gene: 7. This CDR3 has 15 amino acids. The CDR3 spells CASSITGALPDTQYF. CDR3 bases: TGTGCCAGTAGTATCACAGGGGCCCTCCCAGATACGCAGTATTTT.

The chain joins TRBV2 to TRBJ2-7; the D gene is possibly TRBD2 (6 bases). Germline loops: CDR1 SNHLY, CDR2 FYNNEI. CDR3 length: 13 residues. Trimming shortened V by 6 bases and J by 3 bases, and 12 bases separated the two germline ends. DNA for the CDR3: TGTGCCAGCAGGCGGACGGAGGGCTACGAGCAGTACTTC. This codes for CASRRTEGYEQYF.

The J gene is TRBJ1-2, the V gene TRBV7-9; D is perhaps TRBD1 (5 bases). Germline lookup yields CDR1 SEHNR and CDR2 FQNEAQ (reference sequence). The CDR3 is 16 amino acids. The V end lost 5 bases, the J end lost 6 bases, and 22 bases lay between the germline ends. DNA for the CDR3: TGTGCCAGCAGCCCCCGGACCCTTGGGGGGGGAAATGGCTACACCTTC. Residues: CASSPRTLGGGNGYTF. Based on the CDR3 plus reference TRBV7-9 and TRBJ1-2, the full variable domain is DTGVSQNPRHKITKRGQNVTFRCDPISEHNRLYWYRQTLGQGPEFLTYFQNEAQLEKSRLLSDRFSAERPKGSFSTLEIQRTEQGDSAMYLCASSPRTLGGGNGYTFGSGTRLTVV.

The chain employs TRBV27 and TRBJ2-1; D might be TRBD1 (8 bases). The germline V gene encodes CDR1 MNHEY and CDR2 SMNVEV (reference sequence). V dropped 6 bases and J dropped 0 bases, with 21 bases sitting between them. CDR3 length: 18 amino acids. Written as DNA, the CDR3 is TGTGCCAGCAGCGGACAGGGAATAGCGGGTAACTCCTACAATGAGCAGTTCTTC. It codes for CASSGQGIAGNSYNEQFF.

V is TRBV19 and J is TRBJ2-7, with D unclear. Germline V gene sequence: CDR1 LNHDA, CDR2 SQIVND (reference sequence). The germline V and J ends were trimmed by 1 base and 1 base, with 5 bases remaining between them. The CDR3 loop spans 13 amino acids. The CDR3 nucleotides read TGTGCCAGTAGTATAGTACTTTCCTACGAGCAGTACTTC. Translated: CASSIVLSYEQYF.

The chain is built from TRBV23-1 and TRBJ2-3; 11 bases are shared with TRBD2. TRBV23-1 is recorded as an ORF, its role being uncertain. V gave up 11 bases and J gave up 0 bases; unmatched junction bases: 22. CDR3 length equals 20 residues. The CDR3 DNA reads TGCGCCGTGTGGGGGGTGTTGACTAGCGGGGTACTACGGAGCACAGATACGCAGTATTTT. Translation gives CAVWGVLTSGVLRSTDTQYF.

This clone was found once. V is TRBV19 and J is TRBJ1-3, with 10 nucleotides matching TRBD1. CDR3 size: 16 residues. Germline assignment: CDR1 LNHDA and CDR2 SQIVND (reference sequence). The trim removed 3 bases at V and 4 bases at J, leaving 6 bases unmatched. The CDR3: CASSIRQGAWGNTIYF. The CDR3 nucleotides read TGTGCCAGTAGTATTCGACAGGGGGCTTGGGGAAACACCATATATTTT.

V and J are TRBV7-2 and TRBJ2-3; 8 bases match TRBD1. CDR1 is SGHTA and CDR2 is FQGNSA in the germline V gene. The CDR3 spans 17 residues. With V trimmed by 5 bases and J by 4 bases, 14 bases remained unmatched. The CDR3, as DNA: TGTGCCAGCAGCCCCCGACAGGGGTCGGGTGGAGCAGATACGCAGTATTTT. It is translated as CASSPRQGSGGADTQYF.

This chain uses TRBV30 with TRBJ2-7, with TRBD1 identical over 7 bases. The trim removed 5 bases at V and 4 bases at J, leaving 8 bases unmatched. This CDR3 is built from 13 residues. Germline values: CDR1 GTSNPN, CDR2 SVGIG (reference sequence). As DNA, the CDR3 is TGTGCCTGGCCCCAGGGGGTCCTTTACGAGCAGTACTTC. Amino acids: CAWPQGVLYEQYF. The full variable domain, with the rest looked up from reference TRBV30 and TRBJ2-7, is SQTIHQWPATLVQPVGSPLSLECTVEGTSNPNLYWYRQAAGRGLQLLFYSVGIGQISSEVPQNLSASRPQDRQFILSSKKLLLSDSGFYLCAWPQGVLYEQYFGPGTRLTVT.

The chain is built from TRBV19 and TRBJ2-7, with TRBD2 identical over 10 bases. V lost 4 bases to trimming and J lost 6 bases; unmatched junction nucleotides: 6. The CDR3 sequence is 14 residues long. Germline assignment: CDR1 LNHDA and CDR2 SQIVND (reference sequence). The CDR3: CASSTQGLASEQYF. The CDR3, as DNA: TGTGCCAGTAGTACTCAGGGACTAGCGAGCGAGCAGTACTTC.

J is TRBJ2-7 and V is TRBV7-6, with D tentatively TRBD2 (7 bases). Per the germline V gene, CDR1 is SGHVS and CDR2 is FNYEAQ. The CDR3 contains 14 residues. The ends were cut back, 1 base at V and 6 bases at J, with 13 bases in the middle. The CDR3 DNA follows: TGTGCCAGCAGCTTAGGCGCGGGGGCGGGCGAGCAGTACTTC. This sequence encodes CASSLGAGAGEQYF.

The chain is built from TRBV19 and TRBJ1-1, with D perhaps TRBD1 (6 bases). Germline V gene sequence: CDR1 LNHDA, CDR2 SQIVND (reference sequence). V was cut by 3 bases and J by 1 base, with 12 bases left in between. CDR3 size: 15 residues. The CDR3: CASSIRDRPNTEAFF. CDR3 DNA: TGTGCCAGTAGTATCCGAGACAGGCCGAACACTGAAGCTTTCTTT.

This chain connects TRBV6-4 to TRBJ2-3, with D hard to call. CDR1 MRHNA and CDR2 SNTAGT come from the germline V gene. There are 15 residues in the CDR3. Trimming cost V 3 bases and J 3 bases, with 13 bases left between them. The CDR3 nucleotides are TGTGCCAGCAGTGAAGGCCTTGGCGGTACAGATACGCAGTATTTT. This encodes CASSEGLGGTDTQYF.

The chain couples TRBV5-1 to TRBJ2-1; D is undetermined. This CDR3 comprises 17 residues. CDR1 and CDR2 (germline): SGHRS, YFSETQ. V dropped 1 base and J dropped 8 bases, with 22 bases sitting between them. The CDR3 coding sequence is TGCGCCAGCAGCTTGCCCCCAAGTATCCCAAGAACTGATGAGCAGTTCTTC. Protein sequence: CASSLPPSIPRTDEQFF.

J is TRBJ2-3 and V is TRBV27; D gene ambiguous. This CDR3 has 15 residues. From germline, CDR1 is MNHEY and CDR2 SMNVEV (reference sequence). V was cut by 5 bases and J by 4 bases, with 16 bases left in between. The CDR3 DNA is TGTGCCAGCAGTCAGTACAGCCCGCTTGCAGATACGCAGTATTTT. As protein: CASSQYSPLADTQYF.

This chain joins TRBV7-8 and TRBJ1-5; 8 bases align to TRBD1. CDR1 SGHVS and CDR2 FQNEAQ come from the germline V gene. V gave up 1 base and J gave up 6 bases; unmatched junction bases: 5. This CDR3 region has 15 residues. CDR3 sequence reads: CASSLGQGNGQPQHF. CDR3 nucleotides: TGTGCCAGCAGCTTAGGACAGGGGAATGGTCAGCCCCAGCATTTT.

The chain recombines TRBV2 with TRBJ2-4; 8 positions match TRBD1. Trimming cost V 8 bases and J 0 bases; bases outside gene matches: 6. The CDR3 extends over 15 amino acids. Germline-derived CDR1 and CDR2 are SNHLY and FYNNEI. CDR3 sequence reads: CASEDRALAKNIQYF. The CDR3 DNA is TGTGCCAGCGAGGACAGGGCACTAGCCAAAAACATTCAGTACTTC.

In regard to this clone: This specimen includes other DNA sequences encoding the same CDR3. The chain employs TRBV9 and TRBJ2-7; 10 nucleotides match TRBD2. The V gene's germline CDR1 is SGDLS and CDR2 YYNGEE. V trimming: 0 bases; J trimming: 3 bases; junction bases outside the gene matches: 3. This CDR3 has 15 amino acids. The CDR3 reads CASSVDPSGSYEQYF. CDR3 bases: TGTGCCAGCAGCGTAGATCCTAGCGGGAGCTACGAGCAGTACTTC.

The gene calls are TRBV13 and TRBJ1-2, with a weak D call TRBD1 (6 bases). CDR3 length: 13 residues. Germline loops: CDR1 PRHDT, CDR2 FYEKMQ (reference sequence). Trimming shortened V by 3 bases and J by 4 bases, and 9 bases separated the two germline ends. CDR3 residues: CASSFGGAYGYTF. CDR3 sequence (DNA): TGTGCCAGCAGCTTCGGGGGGGCCTATGGCTACACCTTC.

The chain uses TRBV27 and TRBJ2-7; 8 positions agree with TRBD2. The germline V gene has CDR1 MNHEY and CDR2 SMNVEV (reference sequence). The CDR3 contains 18 residues. V gave up 5 bases and J gave up 0 bases; unmatched junction bases: 15. CDR3 DNA sequence: TGTGCCAGCAGTCCTGAATCCCCTCTAGCGGGCGTCTCCTACGAGCAGTACTTC. Translation: CASSPESPLAGVSYEQYF.

The chain has TRBV9 and TRBJ2-3; 7 bases map to TRBD2. Germline V lookup: CDR1 SGDLS, CDR2 YYNGEE. V shed 2 bases and J 4 bases; nucleotides not matched to a gene: 7. This CDR3 has 15 amino acids. In nucleotides, the CDR3 is TGTGCCAGCAGCGTTTACGGGAGGAGCCCAGATACGCAGTATTTT. Protein product: CASSVYGRSPDTQYF.

This clone was counted only a few times. The chain couples TRBV25-1 to TRBJ1-4, with 9 nucleotides matching TRBD1. Germline trimming cut 4 bases from V and 0 bases from J; bases unmatched to any gene: 9. The CDR3 loop spans 18 amino acids. Germline V gene sequence: CDR1 MGHDK, CDR2 SYGVNS. CDR3 loop: CASSAYRQGGTTNEKLFF. In DNA, the CDR3 is TGTGCCAGCAGTGCCTATAGACAGGGGGGGACAACTAATGAAAAACTGTTTTTT. Looking up the rest from reference TRBV25-1 and TRBJ1-4 gives the full variable domain: EADIYQTPRYLVIGTGKKITLECSQTMGHDKMYWYQQDPGMELHLIHYSYGVNSTEKGDLSSESTVSRIRTEHFPLTLESARPSHTSQYLCASSAYRQGGTTNEKLFFGSGTQLSVL.

The chain is built from TRBV19 and TRBJ2-1; D possibly corresponds to TRBD2 (6 bases). The CDR3 length is 15 residues. V lost 3 bases and J lost 2, with 11 bases in between. Germline V gene lookup returns CDR1 LNHDA and CDR2 SQIVND (reference sequence). CDR3 sequence: CASSIGGNAYNEQFF. The CDR3, as DNA: TGTGCCAGTAGTATCGGCGGGAACGCCTACAATGAGCAGTTCTTC. Using reference TRBV19 and TRBJ2-1 for the parts outside the CDR3, the full variable domain is DGGITQSPKYLFRKEGQNVTLSCEQNLNHDAMYWYRQDPGQGLRLIYYSQIVNDFQKGDIAEGYSVSREKKESFPLTVTSAQKNPTAFYLCASSIGGNAYNEQFFGPGTRLTVL.

The chain uses TRBV2 and TRBJ2-3; 7 nucleotides line up with TRBD1. V shed 5 bases and J 3 bases; nucleotides not matched to a gene: 8. Germline-derived CDR1 and CDR2 are SNHLY and FYNNEI. The CDR3 is 15 residues long. CDR3 DNA sequence: TGTGCCAGCAGTATGACAGGGTTTGTGACAGATACGCAGTATTTT. As protein: CASSMTGFVTDTQYF.

The chain has TRBV7-2 and TRBJ2-3; 7 positions agree with TRBD2. V trimming: 6 bases; J trimming: 4 bases; junction bases outside the gene matches: 13. CDR1 and CDR2 (germline): SGHTA, FQGNSA. This CDR3 region has 16 residues. The CDR3 nucleotides read TGTGCCAGCAGGACACTGGGGCTAGCGGCCGCAGATACGCAGTATTTT. Its translation is CASRTLGLAAADTQYF.

The V gene is TRBV5-1, the J gene TRBJ1-1; 7 bases are a match to TRBD1. V was pared by 4 bases and J by 7 bases, with 13 bases of the junction left unmatched. The CDR3 runs 15 residues. From germline, CDR1 is SGHRS and CDR2 YFSETQ. The CDR3 DNA reads TGCGCCAGCAGCCCTGTACAACAGGGGAACGGTGAAGCTTTCTTT. Its protein product is CASSPVQQGNGEAFF.

This chain uses TRBV18 with TRBJ1-2, with a tentative D call TRBD1 (6 bases). The V and J ends lost 3 bases and 1 base respectively, with 12 bases between them. This CDR3 contains 15 residues. Germline CDR1 reads KGHSH; CDR2 reads LQKENI. CDR3 sequence (DNA): TGTGCCAGCTCACCTCGGACAGAAAATAACTATGGCTACACCTTC. Translating gives CASSPRTENNYGYTF. Looking up the rest from reference TRBV18 and TRBJ1-2 gives the full variable domain: NAGVMQNPRHLVRRRGQEARLRCSPMKGHSHVYWYRQLPEEGLKFMVYLQKENIIDESGMPKERFSAEFPKEGPSILRIQQVVRGDSAAYFCASSPRTENNYGYTFGSGTRLTVV.

This sequence joins TRBV27 and TRBJ1-4; D unresolved. This CDR3 spans 17 amino acids. Trimming stripped 2 bases from V and 0 bases from J, with 13 bases between. The germline CDR1 and CDR2 sequences are MNHEY and SMNVEV (reference sequence). The CDR3 loop reads CASSLRGVGATNEKLFF. Written as DNA, the CDR3 is TGTGCCAGCAGTTTAAGAGGCGTTGGTGCAACTAATGAAAAACTGTTTTTT.

The chain recombines TRBV4-2 with TRBJ1-1; D not resolved. V was cut by 3 bases and J by 1 base, with 9 bases left in between. The CDR3 extends over 14 amino acids. CDR1 is LGHNA, CDR2 YNFKEQ, per germline. The CDR3 sequence is CASSQTAGNTEAFF. Written as DNA, the CDR3 is TGTGCCAGCAGCCAGACGGCGGGGAACACTGAAGCTTTCTTT.

The genes are TRBV19 and TRBJ2-2; possible D gene TRBD1, 5 bases. CDR3 length equals 17 residues. Trimming stripped 3 bases from V and 1 base from J, with 15 bases between. Germline CDR1 LNHDA, CDR2 SQIVND (reference sequence). The CDR3 DNA sequence: TGTGCCAGTAGTATTATTAGGGGTACAGGGAACACCGGGGAGCTGTTTTTT. Residues: CASSIIRGTGNTGELFF.

This clone has a single count. The chain joins TRBV29-1 to TRBJ2-1; 7 bases are a match to TRBD2. Germline loops: CDR1 SQVTM, CDR2 ANQGSEA. The CDR3 is made up of 17 amino acids. The trim removed 4 bases at V and 1 base at J, leaving 13 bases unmatched. The DNA of the CDR3 is TGCAGCGTTGGAGCCTGGACTAGGAGGAGGTCCTACAATGAGCAGTTCTTC. Amino acid sequence: CSVGAWTRRRSYNEQFF.

The chain carries TRBV25-1 and TRBJ2-7, with 8 bases matching TRBD1. The V and J ends lost 10 bases and 6 bases, in that order; junction bases with no gene match: 8. This CDR3 is 12 amino acids long. Germline CDR1 reads MGHDK; CDR2 reads SYGVNS. The CDR3 DNA sequence: TGTGCCACCTATGACAGGGGTGGCGAGCAGTACTTC. This codes for CATYDRGGEQYF.